This TCR beta chain was found in a study of T cell repertoires in cytomegalovirus infection. Across the study: Evidence of both CMV infection and a matching HLA type came from public TCR beta signatures.

As concerns this clonotype: The antigen is undetermined.

Per germline, CDR1 SEHNR and CDR2 FQNEAQ (reference sequence). V shed 5 bases and J shed 5 bases, with 12 bases lying between them. This CDR3 contains 13 residues. A single record per CDR3 protein comes from TCRdb applying MiXCR to the reads. The sample lists some 170,000 distinct CDR3 sequences, about a sixth occurring once. Whole-study results and caveats: Cumulative frequency (of public TCR beta family members) identified carriers of CMV plus the relevant HLA. Ex vivo, HLA-C-restricted CMV-specific TCR beta clonotypes prevailed over the rest of the response.

The chain couples TRBV7-9 to TRBJ1-2; D remains ambiguous. The sequenced sample consisted of CD8+ T cells from PBMCs. The TCR sequence derives from a human donor in good health (CMV status not recorded). Some clones in this sample may be carry-over from other donors' samples. The CDR3 loop is CASSAPEKYGYTF. CDR3 sequence (DNA): TGTGCCAGCAGCGCCCCAGAGAAATATGGCTACACCTTC. Combining the CDR3 with reference TRBV7-9 and TRBJ1-2 gives the whole variable domain DTGVSQNPRHKITKRGQNVTFRCDPISEHNRLYWYRQTLGQGPEFLTYFQNEAQLEKSRLLSDRFSAERPKGSFSTLEIQRTEQGDSAMYLCASSAPEKYGYTFGSGTRLTVV.